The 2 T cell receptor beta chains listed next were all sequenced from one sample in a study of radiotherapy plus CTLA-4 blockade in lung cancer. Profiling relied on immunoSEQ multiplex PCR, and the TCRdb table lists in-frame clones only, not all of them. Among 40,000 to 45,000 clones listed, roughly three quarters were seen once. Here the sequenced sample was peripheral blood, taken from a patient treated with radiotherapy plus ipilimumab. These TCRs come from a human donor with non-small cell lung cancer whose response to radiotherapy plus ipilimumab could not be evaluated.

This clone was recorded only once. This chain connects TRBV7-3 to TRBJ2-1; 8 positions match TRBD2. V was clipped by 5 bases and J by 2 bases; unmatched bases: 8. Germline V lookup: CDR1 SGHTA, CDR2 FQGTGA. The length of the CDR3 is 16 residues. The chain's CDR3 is CASSRVTSGAYNEQFF. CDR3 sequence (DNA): TGTGCCAGCAGCCGTGTCACTAGCGGAGCCTACAATGAGCAGTTCTTC.

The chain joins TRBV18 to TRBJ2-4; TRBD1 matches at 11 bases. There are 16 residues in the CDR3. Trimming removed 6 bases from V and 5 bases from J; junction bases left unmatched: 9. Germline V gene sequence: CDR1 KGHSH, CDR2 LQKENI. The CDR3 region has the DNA TGTGCCAGCTCCCCCGGGACAGGGGGATTGGAAAACATTCAGTACTTC. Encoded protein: CASSPGTGGLENIQYF. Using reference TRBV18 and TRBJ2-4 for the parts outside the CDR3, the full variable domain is NAGVMQNPRHLVRRRGQEARLRCSPMKGHSHVYWYRQLPEEGLKFMVYLQKENIIDESGMPKERFSAEFPKEGPSILRIQQVVRGDSAAYFCASSPGTGGLENIQYFGAGTRLSVL.